The rows below give T cell receptor beta chains drawn from one sample of a study of cytomegalovirus exposure and HLA in healthy donors. The table came from immunoSEQ multiplex PCR; TCRdb's copy has only in-frame clones and leaves some out. Of roughly 220,000 clones listed, around 90% are singletons. Material: PBMCs. These receptors were taken from a young woman in good health and CMV-seronegative. Each CDR3 is given with its conserved first and last residue. The D gene is left open where the match is weak. The listing skips clone size in some rows; elsewhere it reads once, few, many or a size class.

TGTGCCAGCTGTGGACAGGGAGTGTACGAGCAGTACTTC	CASCGQGVYEQYF	.	TRBD1	TRBV6-1	TRBJ2-7
TGTGCCAGCAGCCCCGGGGTAGCGGGGGACGGTTCCTACGAGCAGTACTTC	CASSPGVAGDGSYEQYF	.	TRBD2	TRBV7-8	TRBJ2-7
TGTGCCAGCAGTATGGACAGGGTGAACACTGAAGCTTTCTTT	CASSMDRVNTEAFF	.	TRBD1	TRBV28	TRBJ1-1
TGCAGCGTTGAAGGGCTCCCGCTGCGCCCGGGGGACATTCAGTACTTC	CSVEGLPLRPGDIQYF	.	.	TRBV29-1	TRBJ2-4
TGCGCCAGCAGCCAGCTAAGTGGTGGAAACACCATATATTTT	CASSQLSGGNTIYF	.	.	TRBV4-1	TRBJ1-3
TGTGCCAGCAGCCCCATGGGAGGAAACACAGATACGCAGTATTTT	CASSPMGGNTDTQYF	.	.	TRBV7-9	TRBJ2-3
TGTGCCAGCTCTCCTACTCCGGGACAGGCTCCCTCTGGGGCCAACGTCCTGACTTTC	CASSPTPGQAPSGANVLTF	once	TRBD1	TRBV18	TRBJ2-6
TGTGCCAGCAGTAATAGGGGCTCCGCAGCCTTTACTTACACCTTC	CASSNRGSAAFTYTF	.	.	TRBV28	TRBJ1-2
TGCGCCAGCAGGGTAGGGGCTAGCGGCTCCTACGAGCAGTACTTC	CASRVGASGSYEQYF	.	TRBD2	TRBV5-1	TRBJ2-7
TGTGCCAGCAGCCGGGTGGCCGGGGAGCTGTTTTTT	CASSRVAGELFF	.	.	TRBV11-2	TRBJ2-2
TGTGCCAGCACCCTAGACGGAAACAATGAGCAGTTCTTC	CASTLDGNNEQFF	.	.	TRBV2	TRBJ2-1
TGTGCCAGCAGCTTGCAGGGCCCCACTGAAGCTTTCTTT	CASSLQGPTEAFF	.	.	TRBV5-6	TRBJ1-1
TGTGCCAGCTCATCCACTAGCGGGGACCAAGAGACCCAGTACTTC	CASSSTSGDQETQYF	.	TRBD2	TRBV18	TRBJ2-5
TGTGCCAGCACCCAAGCCGCAGGGGACAGTACTGAAGCTTTCTTT	CASTQAAGDSTEAFF	.	TRBD1	TRBV7-9	TRBJ1-1
TGTGCCAGCAGTGAGGGAGATACGCAGTATTTT	CASSEGDTQYF	once	.	TRBV13	TRBJ2-3
TGTGCCAGCAGCCCCGGGACAGATGAAAAACTGTTTTTT	CASSPGTDEKLFF	.	TRBD1	TRBV2	TRBJ1-4
TGTGCCAGCAGCACCGGACAGGTCAACACTGGAAACACCATATATTTT	CASSTGQVNTGNTIYF	.	TRBD1	TRBV7-8	TRBJ1-3
TGTGCCAGCAACGAAGGGGTAGTGCCTTTTGGCTACACCTTC	CASNEGVVPFGYTF	.	.	TRBV2	TRBJ1-2
TGCAGCGTTGAAGACTGGGACAGGGGGCTTGGTAATGAAAAACTGTTTTTT	CSVEDWDRGLGNEKLFF	.	TRBD1	TRBV29-1	TRBJ1-4
TGTGCCTGGGATGGACTCCTCGGAAGCACAGATACGCAGTATTTT	CAWDGLLGSTDTQYF	.	.	TRBV30	TRBJ2-3
TGTGCCAGCAGCTTGCTGGGACTAGTGGATGAGCAGTACTTC	CASSLLGLVDEQYF	.	TRBD2	TRBV5-6	TRBJ2-7
TGTGCCTGGAGTATCGGCACAGATACGCAGTATTTT	CAWSIGTDTQYF	.	.	TRBV30	TRBJ2-3
TGTGCCAGCAGCCCTCTCCGACAGGGATCCCCCTCTGGGGCCAACGTCCTGACTTTC	CASSPLRQGSPSGANVLTF	once	TRBD1	TRBV9	TRBJ2-6
TGTGCCATCAGTGAGACCTCGACTAGCGGGAGGGCCGAGTCTAGCACAGATACGCAGTATTTT	CAISETSTSGRAESSTDTQYF	.	TRBD2	TRBV10-3	TRBJ2-3